Sequencing of this T cell receptor (beta chain) was carried out in a study of identical twins. V lost 0 bases, J lost 5 bases, and 11 bases lay in between. In germline, CDR1 is SGHNT, CDR2 YENEEA. The CDR3 is made up of 14 amino acids. TCRdb ran MiXCR on the 5' RACE reads and lists one entry per CDR3 protein. The sample contains fewer than 500,000 distinct CDR3 sequences, 13% to 15% of which appear only once. Study results and caveats: The study found excess low generation probability among twin-shared out-of-frame alpha sequences.

In its sample, this clonotype was seen a few times. Its antigen remains unidentified. These data were likewise used in another study, on yellow fever vaccine responses in identical twins.

This sequence joins TRBV11-3 and TRBJ2-7; D is perhaps TRBD1 or TRBD2 (5 bases each). This receptor was taken from a woman under 30 in good health. Sequenced input: CD4+ T cells sorted from blood. The CDR3 protein is CASSLDGASDEQYF. CDR3 sequence (DNA): TGTGCCAGCAGCTTAGACGGGGCGTCGGACGAGCAGTACTTC.